This entry is about one TCR beta chain. What it recognizes is unknown. The sample is drawn from a study of blood T cells in healthy people across ages. Whole-study findings and limits: PBMCs left unsorted prevented a conclusive naive versus antigen-experienced comparison.

Using a J-beta primer mix together with a sample-barcoded 5' primer, a second PCR was run for roughly 6 to 11 cycles. A 12-random-nucleotide template-switch adaptor tagged each cDNA molecule. TCRdb re-analysed the 5' RACE reads in MiXCR, keeping a single row per CDR3 protein. In the table there are roughly 2 million distinct CDR3 sequences, 40% to 55% of which are singletons. This TCR was sampled from a woman between 35 and 50 years old in good health. Sample: blood.

The CDR3 protein is CASSQGRPGAPTDTQYF. DNA of the CDR3: TGCGCCAGCAGCCAAGGGAGGCCCGGGGCCCCGACAGATACGCAGTATTTT. The chain uses TRBV4-3 and TRBJ2-3; D may match TRBD1 or TRBD2 (5 bases each). This CDR3 comprises 17 residues. V was pared by 1 base and J by 3 bases, with 17 bases between. Per the germline V gene, CDR1 is LGHNA and CDR2 is YSLEER.